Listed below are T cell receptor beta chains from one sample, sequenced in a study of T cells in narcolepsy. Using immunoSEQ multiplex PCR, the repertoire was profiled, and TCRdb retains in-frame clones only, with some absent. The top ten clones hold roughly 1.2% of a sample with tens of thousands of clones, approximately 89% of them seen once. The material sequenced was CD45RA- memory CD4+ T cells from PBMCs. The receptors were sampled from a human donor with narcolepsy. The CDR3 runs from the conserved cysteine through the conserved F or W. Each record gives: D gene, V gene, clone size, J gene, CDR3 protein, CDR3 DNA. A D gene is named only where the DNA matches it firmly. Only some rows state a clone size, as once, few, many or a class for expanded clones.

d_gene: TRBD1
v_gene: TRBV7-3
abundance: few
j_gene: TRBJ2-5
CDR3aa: CASSSGTGFRETQYF
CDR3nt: TGTGCCAGCAGCTCCGGGACAGGGTTTCGGGAGACCCAGTACTTC

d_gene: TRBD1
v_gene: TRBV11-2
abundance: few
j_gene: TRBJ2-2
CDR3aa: CASSSGDRVAGELFF
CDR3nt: TGTGCCAGCAGCTCCGGGGACAGGGTCGCCGGGGAGCTGTTTTTT

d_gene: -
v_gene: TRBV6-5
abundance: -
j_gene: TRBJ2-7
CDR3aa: CASSYSEWGVEQYF
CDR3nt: TGTGCCAGCAGTTACTCGGAATGGGGGGTCGAGCAGTACTTC

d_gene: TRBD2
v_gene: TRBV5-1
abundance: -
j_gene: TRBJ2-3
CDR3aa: CASSLTSGRTDTQYF
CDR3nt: TGCGCCAGCAGCTTAACTAGCGGGAGAACAGATACGCAGTATTTT

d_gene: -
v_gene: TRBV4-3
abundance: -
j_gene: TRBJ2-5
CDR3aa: CASSPGGILTETQYF
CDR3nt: TGCGCCAGCAGCCCCGGCGGGATTTTAACAGAGACCCAGTACTTC

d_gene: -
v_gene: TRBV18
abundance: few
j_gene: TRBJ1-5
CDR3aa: CASSYQGLEPQHF
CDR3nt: TGTGCCAGCTCATATCAGGGCTTGGAGCCCCAGCATTTT

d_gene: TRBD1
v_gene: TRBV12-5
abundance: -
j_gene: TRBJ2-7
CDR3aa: CASGNDRGPYEQYF
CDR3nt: TGTGCTAGTGGTAATGACAGGGGGCCCTACGAGCAGTACTTC

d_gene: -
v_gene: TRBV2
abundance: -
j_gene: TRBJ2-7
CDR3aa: CASHTTLAYEQYF
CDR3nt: TGTGCCAGTCATACGACACTTGCCTACGAGCAGTACTTC

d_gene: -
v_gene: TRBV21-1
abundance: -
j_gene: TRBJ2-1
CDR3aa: CASSKCASGGALDEQFF
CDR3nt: TGTGCCAGCAGCAAGTGTGCTAGCGGGGGGGCCTTAGATGAGCAGTTCTTC

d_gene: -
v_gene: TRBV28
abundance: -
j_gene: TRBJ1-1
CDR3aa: CAIKGNTEAFF
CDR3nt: TGTGCCATCAAGGGGAACACTGAAGCTTTCTTT

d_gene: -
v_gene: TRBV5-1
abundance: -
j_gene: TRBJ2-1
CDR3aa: CASSSSAGTSYNEQFF
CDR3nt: TGCGCCAGCAGCTCCTCGGCAGGAACTTCCTACAATGAGCAGTTCTTC

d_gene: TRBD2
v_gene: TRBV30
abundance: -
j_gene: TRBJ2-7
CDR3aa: CAWRSTGGRYEQYF
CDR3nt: TGTGCCTGGAGATCCACGGGAGGACGATACGAGCAGTACTTC

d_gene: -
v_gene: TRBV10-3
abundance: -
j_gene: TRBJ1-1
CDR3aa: CAISVGGNTEAFF
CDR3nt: TGTGCCATCAGTGTGGGGGGGAACACTGAAGCTTTCTTT

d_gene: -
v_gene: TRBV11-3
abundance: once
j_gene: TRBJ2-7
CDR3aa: CASSLGTASYEQYF
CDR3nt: TGTGCCAGCAGCTTAGGGACTGCGTCCTACGAGCAGTACTTC

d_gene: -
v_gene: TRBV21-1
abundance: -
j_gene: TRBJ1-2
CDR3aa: CASSKGKGGNYGYTF
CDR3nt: TGTGCCAGCAGCAAGGGAAAGGGGGGAAACTATGGCTACACCTTC